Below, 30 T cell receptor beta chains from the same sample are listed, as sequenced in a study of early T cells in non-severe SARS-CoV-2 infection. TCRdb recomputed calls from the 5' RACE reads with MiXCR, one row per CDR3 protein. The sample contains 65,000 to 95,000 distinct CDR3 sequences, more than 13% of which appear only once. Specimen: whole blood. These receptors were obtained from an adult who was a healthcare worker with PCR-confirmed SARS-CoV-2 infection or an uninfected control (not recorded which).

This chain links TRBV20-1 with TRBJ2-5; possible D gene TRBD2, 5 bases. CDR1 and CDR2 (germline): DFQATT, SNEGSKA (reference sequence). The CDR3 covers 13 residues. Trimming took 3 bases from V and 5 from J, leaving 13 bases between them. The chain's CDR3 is CSASYELEETQYF. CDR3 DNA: TGCAGTGCTAGCTACGAACTAGAGGAGACCCAGTACTTC.

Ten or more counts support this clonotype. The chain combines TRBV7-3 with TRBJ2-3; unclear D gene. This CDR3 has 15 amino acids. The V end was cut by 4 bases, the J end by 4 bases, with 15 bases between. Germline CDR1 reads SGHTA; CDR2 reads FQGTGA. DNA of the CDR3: TGTGCCAGCAGCTACGGCGCAATAAATGCAGATACGCAGTATTTT. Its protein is CASSYGAINADTQYF.

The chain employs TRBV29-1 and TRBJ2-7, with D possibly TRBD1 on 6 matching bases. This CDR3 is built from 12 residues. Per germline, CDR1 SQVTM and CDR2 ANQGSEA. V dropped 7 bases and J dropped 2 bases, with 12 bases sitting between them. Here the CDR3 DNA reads TGCAGCGCAAATCAGGGGCCCTACGAGCAGTACTTC. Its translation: CSANQGPYEQYF.

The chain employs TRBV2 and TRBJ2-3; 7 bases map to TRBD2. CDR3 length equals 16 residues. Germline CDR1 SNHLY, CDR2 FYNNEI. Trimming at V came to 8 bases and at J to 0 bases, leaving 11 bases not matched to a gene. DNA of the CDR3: TGTGCCAGCTTTGGGGGGGGGAGCCTCAGCACAGATACGCAGTATTTT. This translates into CASFGGGSLSTDTQYF.

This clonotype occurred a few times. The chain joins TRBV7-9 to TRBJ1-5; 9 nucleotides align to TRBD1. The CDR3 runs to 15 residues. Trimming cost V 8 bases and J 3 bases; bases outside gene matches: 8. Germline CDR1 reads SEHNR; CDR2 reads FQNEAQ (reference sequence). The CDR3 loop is CASGPGQGFNQPQHF. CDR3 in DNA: TGTGCCAGCGGACCAGGACAGGGGTTCAATCAGCCCCAGCATTTT.

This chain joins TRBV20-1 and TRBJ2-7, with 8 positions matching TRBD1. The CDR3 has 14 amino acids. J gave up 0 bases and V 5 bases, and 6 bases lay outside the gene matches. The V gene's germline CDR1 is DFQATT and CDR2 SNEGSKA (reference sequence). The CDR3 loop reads CSAGRDRISYEQYF. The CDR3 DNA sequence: TGCAGTGCTGGCAGGGACAGGATCTCCTACGAGCAGTACTTC.

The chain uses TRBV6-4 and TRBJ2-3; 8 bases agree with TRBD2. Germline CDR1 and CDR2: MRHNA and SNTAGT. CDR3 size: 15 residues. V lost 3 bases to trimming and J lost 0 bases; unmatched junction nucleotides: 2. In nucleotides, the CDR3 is TGTGCCAGCAGTGAAGGCGGGGGGAGCACAGATACGCAGTATTTT. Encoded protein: CASSEGGGSTDTQYF.

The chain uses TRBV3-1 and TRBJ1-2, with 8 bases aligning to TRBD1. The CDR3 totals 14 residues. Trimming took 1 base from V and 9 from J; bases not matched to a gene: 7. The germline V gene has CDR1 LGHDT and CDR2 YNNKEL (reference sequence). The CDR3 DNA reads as TGTGCCAGCAGCCAAGTAAGAGGACAGGGAAGCTACACCTTC. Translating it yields CASSQVRGQGSYTF.

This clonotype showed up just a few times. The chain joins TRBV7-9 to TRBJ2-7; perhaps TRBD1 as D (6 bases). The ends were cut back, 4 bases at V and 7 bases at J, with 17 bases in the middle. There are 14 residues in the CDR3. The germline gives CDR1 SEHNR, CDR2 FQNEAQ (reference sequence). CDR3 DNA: TGTGCCAGCAGCTCAGGGGTCGGATCCTGGGAGCAGTACTTC. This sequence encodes CASSSGVGSWEQYF.

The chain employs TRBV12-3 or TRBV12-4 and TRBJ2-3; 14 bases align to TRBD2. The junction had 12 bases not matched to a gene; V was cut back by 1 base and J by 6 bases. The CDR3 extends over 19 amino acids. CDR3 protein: CASSLEALGLAGGRDTQYF. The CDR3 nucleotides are TGTGCCAGCAGTTTAGAAGCCCTAGGACTAGCGGGGGGCCGGGATACGCAGTATTTT.

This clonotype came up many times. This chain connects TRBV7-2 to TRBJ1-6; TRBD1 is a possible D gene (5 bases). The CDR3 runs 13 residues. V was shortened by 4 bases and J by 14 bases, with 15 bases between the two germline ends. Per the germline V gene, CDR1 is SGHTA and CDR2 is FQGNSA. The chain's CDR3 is CASSSNAGFTLHF. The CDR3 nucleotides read TGTGCCAGCAGCTCCAACGCAGGGTTTACCCTCCACTTT.

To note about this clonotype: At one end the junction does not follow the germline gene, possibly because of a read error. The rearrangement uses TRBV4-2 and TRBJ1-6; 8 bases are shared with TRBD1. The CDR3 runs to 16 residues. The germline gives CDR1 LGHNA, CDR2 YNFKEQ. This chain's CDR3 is CASSSEVVTGDSLLHF. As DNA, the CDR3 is TGTGCCAGCAGCTCGGAAGTTGTGACAGGGGATTCACTCCTCCACTTT.

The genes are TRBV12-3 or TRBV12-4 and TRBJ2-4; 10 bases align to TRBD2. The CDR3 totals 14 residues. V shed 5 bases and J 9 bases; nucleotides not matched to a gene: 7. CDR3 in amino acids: CASSPGLAGAIQYF. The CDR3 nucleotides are TGTGCCAGCAGTCCCGGGCTAGCGGGGGCCATTCAGTACTTC.

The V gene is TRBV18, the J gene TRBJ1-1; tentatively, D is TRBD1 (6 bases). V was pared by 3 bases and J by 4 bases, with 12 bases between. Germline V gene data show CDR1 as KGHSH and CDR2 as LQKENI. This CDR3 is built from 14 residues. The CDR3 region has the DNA TGTGCCAGCTCACCCACAGGGAGGGGCACTGAAGCTTTCTTT. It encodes CASSPTGRGTEAFF. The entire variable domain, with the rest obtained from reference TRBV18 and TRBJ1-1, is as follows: NAGVMQNPRHLVRRRGQEARLRCSPMKGHSHVYWYRQLPEEGLKFMVYLQKENIIDESGMPKERFSAEFPKEGPSILRIQQVVRGDSAAYFCASSPTGRGTEAFFGQGTRLTVV.

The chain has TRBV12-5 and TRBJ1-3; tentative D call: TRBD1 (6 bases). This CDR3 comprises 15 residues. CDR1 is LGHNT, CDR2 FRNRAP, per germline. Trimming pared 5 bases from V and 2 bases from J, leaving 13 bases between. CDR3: CASGEQGTAGNTIYF. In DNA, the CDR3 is TGTGCTAGTGGTGAACAGGGAACGGCTGGAAACACCATATATTTT.

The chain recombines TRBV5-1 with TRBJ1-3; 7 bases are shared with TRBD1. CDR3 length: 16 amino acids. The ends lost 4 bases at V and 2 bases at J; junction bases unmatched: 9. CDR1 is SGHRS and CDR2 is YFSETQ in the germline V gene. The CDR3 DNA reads TGCGCCAGCAGCATATCCGGGACAGAGACTGGAAACACCATATATTTT. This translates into CASSISGTETGNTIYF.

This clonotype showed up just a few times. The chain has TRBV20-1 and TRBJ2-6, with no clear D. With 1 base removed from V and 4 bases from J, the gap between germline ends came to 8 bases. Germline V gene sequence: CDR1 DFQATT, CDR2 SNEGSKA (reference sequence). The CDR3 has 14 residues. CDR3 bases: TGCAGTGCTAGAGCGTGGGCCGGGGCCAACGTCCTGACTTTC. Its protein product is CSARAWAGANVLTF.

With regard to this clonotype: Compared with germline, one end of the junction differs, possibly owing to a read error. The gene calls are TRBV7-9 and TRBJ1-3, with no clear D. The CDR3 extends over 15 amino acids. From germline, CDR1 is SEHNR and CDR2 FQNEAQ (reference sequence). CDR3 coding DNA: TGTGCCAGCAGCTTAGTGCTGGGTAACGGAAATACCATATATTTT. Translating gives CASSLVLGNGNTIYF.

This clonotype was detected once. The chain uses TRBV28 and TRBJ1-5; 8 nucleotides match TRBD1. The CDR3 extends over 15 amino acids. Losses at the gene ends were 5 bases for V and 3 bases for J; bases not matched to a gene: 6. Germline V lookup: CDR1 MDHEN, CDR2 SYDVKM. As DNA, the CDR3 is TGTGCCAGCAGTACCTTGACAGGGGCCAATCAGCCCCAGCATTTT. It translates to CASSTLTGANQPQHF.

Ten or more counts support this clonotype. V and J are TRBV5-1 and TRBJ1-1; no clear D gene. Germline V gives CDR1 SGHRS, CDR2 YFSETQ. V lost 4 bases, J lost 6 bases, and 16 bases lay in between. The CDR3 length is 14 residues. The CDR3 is CASSEVIKGAEAFF. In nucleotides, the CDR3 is TGCGCCAGCAGCGAGGTAATCAAGGGTGCTGAAGCTTTCTTT.

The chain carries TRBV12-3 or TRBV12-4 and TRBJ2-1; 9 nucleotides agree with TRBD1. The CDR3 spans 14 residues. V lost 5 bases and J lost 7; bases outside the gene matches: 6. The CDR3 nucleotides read TGTGCCAGCAGTGTAGGACAGGGGCAGAATGAGCAGTTCTTC. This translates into CASSVGQGQNEQFF.

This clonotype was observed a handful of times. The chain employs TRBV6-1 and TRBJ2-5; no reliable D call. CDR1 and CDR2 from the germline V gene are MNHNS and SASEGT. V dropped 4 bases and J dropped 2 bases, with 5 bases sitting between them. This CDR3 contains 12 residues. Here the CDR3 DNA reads TGTGCCAGCAGTGGGGCACAAGAGACCCAGTACTTC. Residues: CASSGAQETQYF.

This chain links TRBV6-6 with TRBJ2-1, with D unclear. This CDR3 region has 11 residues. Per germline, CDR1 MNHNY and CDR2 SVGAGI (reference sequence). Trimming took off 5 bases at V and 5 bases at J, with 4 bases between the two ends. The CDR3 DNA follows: TGTGCCAGCAGTAGGAACAATGAGCAGTTCTTC. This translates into CASSRNNEQFF.

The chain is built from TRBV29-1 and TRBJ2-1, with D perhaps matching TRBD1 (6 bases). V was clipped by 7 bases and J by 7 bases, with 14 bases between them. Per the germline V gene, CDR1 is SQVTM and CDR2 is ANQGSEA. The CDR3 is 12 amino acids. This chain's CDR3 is CSAYTRGNEQFF. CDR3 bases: TGCAGCGCCTACACCAGGGGAAATGAGCAGTTCTTC.

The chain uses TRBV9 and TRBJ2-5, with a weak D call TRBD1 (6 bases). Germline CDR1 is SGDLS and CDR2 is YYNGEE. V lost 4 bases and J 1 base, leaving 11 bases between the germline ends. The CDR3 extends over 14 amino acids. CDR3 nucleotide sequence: TGTGCCAGCAGCCCAGGGGCTACCCAAGAGACCCAGTACTTC. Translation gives CASSPGATQETQYF.

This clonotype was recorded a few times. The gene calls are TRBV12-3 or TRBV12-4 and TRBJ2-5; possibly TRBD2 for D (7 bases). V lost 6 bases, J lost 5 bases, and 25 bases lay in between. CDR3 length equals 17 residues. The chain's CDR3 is CASRLGALRLAEETQYF. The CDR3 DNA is TGTGCCAGCAGGCTGGGGGCCCTTAGACTAGCAGAGGAGACCCAGTACTTC.

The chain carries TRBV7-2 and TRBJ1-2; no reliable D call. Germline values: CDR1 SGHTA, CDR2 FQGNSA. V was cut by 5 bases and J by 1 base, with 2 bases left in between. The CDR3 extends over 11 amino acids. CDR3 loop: CASSINYGYTF. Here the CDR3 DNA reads TGTGCCAGCAGCATTAACTATGGCTACACCTTC. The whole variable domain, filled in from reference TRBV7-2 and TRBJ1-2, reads GAGVSQSPSNKVTEKGKDVELRCDPISGHTALYWYRQSLGQGLEFLIYFQGNSAPDKSGLPSDRFSAERTGGSVSTLTIQRTQQEDSAVYLCASSINYGYTFGSGTRLTVV.

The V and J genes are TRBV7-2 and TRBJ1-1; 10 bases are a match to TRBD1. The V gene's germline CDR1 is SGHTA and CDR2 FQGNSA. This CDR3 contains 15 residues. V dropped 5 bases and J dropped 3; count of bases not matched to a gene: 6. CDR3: CASSRPDRGHTEAFF. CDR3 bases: TGTGCCAGCAGCAGACCCGACAGGGGGCACACTGAAGCTTTCTTT.

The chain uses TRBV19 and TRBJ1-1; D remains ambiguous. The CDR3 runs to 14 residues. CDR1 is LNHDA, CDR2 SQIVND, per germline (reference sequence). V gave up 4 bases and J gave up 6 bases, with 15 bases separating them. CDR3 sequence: CASSTQVAGAEAFF. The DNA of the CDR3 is TGTGCCAGTAGTACCCAAGTGGCGGGCGCTGAAGCTTTCTTT.

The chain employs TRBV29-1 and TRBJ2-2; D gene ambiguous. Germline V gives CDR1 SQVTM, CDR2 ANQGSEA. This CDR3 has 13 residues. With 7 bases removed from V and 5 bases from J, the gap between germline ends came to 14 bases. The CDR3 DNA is TGCAGCGCCACGAGTCGGGCGACCGGGGAGCTGTTTTTT. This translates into CSATSRATGELFF.